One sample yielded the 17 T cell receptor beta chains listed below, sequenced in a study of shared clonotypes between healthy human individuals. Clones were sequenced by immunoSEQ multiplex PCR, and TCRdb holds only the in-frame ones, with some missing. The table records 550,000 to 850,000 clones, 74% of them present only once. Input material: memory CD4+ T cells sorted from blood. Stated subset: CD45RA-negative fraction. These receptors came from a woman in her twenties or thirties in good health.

The CDR3 spells CASRKLGSTSGYEQYF. Written as DNA, the CDR3 is TGTGCCAGCAGAAAGTTGGGCAGCACAAGCGGATACGAGCAGTACTTC. The chain couples TRBV11-2 to TRBJ2-7, with D maybe TRBD2 (5 bases). The V and J ends lost 6 bases and 4 bases respectively, with 22 bases between them. Germline V gene lookup returns CDR1 SGHAT and CDR2 FQNNGV. The CDR3 loop spans 16 amino acids.

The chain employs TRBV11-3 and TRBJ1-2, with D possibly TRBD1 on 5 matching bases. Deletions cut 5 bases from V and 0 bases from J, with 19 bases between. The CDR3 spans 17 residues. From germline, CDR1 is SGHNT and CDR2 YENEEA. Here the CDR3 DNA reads TGTGCCAGCAGCCGACGACCTTTTCGGGGGACTAACTATGGCTACACCTTC. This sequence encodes CASSRRPFRGTNYGYTF.

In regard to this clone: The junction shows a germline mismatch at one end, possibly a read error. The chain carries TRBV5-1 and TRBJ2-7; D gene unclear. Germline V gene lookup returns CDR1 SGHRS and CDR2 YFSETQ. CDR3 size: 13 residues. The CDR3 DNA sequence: TGCGCCAGCGGCTTTATTGGCAGGTCCGAGCAGTACTTC. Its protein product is CASGFIGRSEQYF.

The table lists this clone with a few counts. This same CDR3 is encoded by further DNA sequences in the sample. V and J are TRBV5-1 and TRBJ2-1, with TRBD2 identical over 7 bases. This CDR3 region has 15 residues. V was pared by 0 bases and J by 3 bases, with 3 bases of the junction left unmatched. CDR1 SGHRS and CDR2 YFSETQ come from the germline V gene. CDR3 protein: CASSLEGLGYNEQFF. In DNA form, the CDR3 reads TGCGCCAGCAGCTTGGAAGGACTAGGCTACAATGAGCAGTTCTTC.

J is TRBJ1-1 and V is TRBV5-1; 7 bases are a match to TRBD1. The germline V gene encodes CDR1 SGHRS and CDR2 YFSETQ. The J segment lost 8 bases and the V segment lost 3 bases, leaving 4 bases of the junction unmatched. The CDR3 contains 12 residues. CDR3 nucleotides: TGCGCCAGCAGCTACAGGGGCGGGGAAGCTTTCTTT. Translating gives CASSYRGGEAFF.

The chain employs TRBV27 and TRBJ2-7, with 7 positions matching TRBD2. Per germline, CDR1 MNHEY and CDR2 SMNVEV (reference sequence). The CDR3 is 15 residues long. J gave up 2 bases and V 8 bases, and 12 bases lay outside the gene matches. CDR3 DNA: TGTGCCAGCGCCCGGGACTACCGGACCGCCTACGAGCAGTACTTC. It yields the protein CASARDYRTAYEQYF.

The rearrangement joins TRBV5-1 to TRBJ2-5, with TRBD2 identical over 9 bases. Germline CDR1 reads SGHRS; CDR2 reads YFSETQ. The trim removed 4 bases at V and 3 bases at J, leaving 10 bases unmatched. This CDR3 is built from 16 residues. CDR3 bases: TGCGCCAGCAGCCGTGGGTCTAGCGGGAAGGAAGAGACCCAGTACTTC. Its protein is CASSRGSSGKEETQYF.

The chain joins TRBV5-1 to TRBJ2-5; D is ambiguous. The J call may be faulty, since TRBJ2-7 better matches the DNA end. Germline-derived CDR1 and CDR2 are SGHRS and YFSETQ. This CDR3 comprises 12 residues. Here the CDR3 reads CASSAGRDEQYF. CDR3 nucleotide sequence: TGCGCCAGCAGCGCTGGTCGGGACGAGCAGTACTTC.

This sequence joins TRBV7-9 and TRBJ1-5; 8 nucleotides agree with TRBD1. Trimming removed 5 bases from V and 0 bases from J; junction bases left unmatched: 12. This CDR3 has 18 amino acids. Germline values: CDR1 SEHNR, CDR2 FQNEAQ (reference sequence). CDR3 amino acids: CASSASPGQADSNQPQHF. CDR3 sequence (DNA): TGTGCCAGCAGCGCATCACCGGGACAGGCAGATAGCAATCAGCCCCAGCATTTT.

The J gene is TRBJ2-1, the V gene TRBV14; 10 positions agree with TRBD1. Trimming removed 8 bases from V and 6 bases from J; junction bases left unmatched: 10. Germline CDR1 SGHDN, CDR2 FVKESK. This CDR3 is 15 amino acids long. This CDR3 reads CASGRGQGLGNEQFF. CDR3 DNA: TGTGCCAGCGGTCGGGGACAGGGGTTAGGCAATGAGCAGTTCTTC.

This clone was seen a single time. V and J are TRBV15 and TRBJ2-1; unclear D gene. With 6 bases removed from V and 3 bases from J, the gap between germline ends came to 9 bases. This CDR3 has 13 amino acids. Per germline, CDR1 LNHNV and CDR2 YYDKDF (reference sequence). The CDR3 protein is CATRAALYNEQFF. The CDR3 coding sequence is TGTGCCACCAGAGCAGCCCTCTACAATGAGCAGTTCTTC. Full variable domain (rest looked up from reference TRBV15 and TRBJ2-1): DAMVIQNPRYQVTQFGKPVTLSCSQTLNHNVMYWYQQKSSQAPKLLFHYYDKDFNNEADTPDNFQSRRPNTSFCFLDIRSPGLGDTAMYLCATRAALYNEQFFGPGTRLTVL.

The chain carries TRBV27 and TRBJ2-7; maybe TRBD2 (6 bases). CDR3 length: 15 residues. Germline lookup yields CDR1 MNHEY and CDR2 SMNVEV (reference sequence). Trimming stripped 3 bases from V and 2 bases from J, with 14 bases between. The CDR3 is CASSFRPSAAYEQYF. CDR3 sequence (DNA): TGTGCCAGCAGTTTTCGGCCTAGCGCCGCCTACGAGCAGTACTTC.

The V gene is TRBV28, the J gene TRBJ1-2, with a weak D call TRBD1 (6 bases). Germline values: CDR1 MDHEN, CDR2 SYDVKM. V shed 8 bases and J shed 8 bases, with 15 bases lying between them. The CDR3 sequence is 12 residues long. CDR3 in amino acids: CASQGSLEGYTF. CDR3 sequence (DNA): TGTGCCAGCCAGGGGTCCCTGGAAGGCTACACCTTC.

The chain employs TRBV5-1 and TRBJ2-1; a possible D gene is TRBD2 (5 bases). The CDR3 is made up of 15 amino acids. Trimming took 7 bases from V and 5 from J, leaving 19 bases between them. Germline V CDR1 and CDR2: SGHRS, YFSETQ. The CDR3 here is CASANGVLQHNEQFF. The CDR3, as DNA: TGCGCCAGCGCCAACGGGGTTCTCCAACACAATGAGCAGTTCTTC. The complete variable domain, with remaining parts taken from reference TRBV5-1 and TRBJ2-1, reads KAGVTQTPRYLIKTRGQQVTLSCSPISGHRSVSWYQQTPGQGLQFLFEYFSETQRNKGNFPGRFSGRQFSNSRSEMNVSTLELGDSALYLCASANGVLQHNEQFFGPGTRLTVL.

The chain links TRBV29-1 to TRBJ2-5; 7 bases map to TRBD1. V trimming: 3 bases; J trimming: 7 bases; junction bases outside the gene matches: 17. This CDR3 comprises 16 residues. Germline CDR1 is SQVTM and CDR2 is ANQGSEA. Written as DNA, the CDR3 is TGCAGCGTTGACGGGACAGATAAGAGGGGAGTGGGGACCCAGTACTTC. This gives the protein CSVDGTDKRGVGTQYF.

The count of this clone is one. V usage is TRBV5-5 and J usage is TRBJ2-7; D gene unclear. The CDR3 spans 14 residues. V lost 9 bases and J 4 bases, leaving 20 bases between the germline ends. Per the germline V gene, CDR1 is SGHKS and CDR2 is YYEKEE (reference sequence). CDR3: CAINSYTHYYEQYF. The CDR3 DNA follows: TGTGCCATCAACTCTTATACACATTATTACGAGCAGTACTTC.

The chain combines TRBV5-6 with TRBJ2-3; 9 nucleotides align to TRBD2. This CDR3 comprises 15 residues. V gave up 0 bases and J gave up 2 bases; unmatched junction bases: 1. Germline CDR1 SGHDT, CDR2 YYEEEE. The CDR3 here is CASSLGLAATDTQYF. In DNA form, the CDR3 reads TGTGCCAGCAGCTTGGGACTAGCGGCCACAGATACGCAGTATTTT.